This TCR beta chain was recovered during a study of blood T cell repertoires in COVID-19. Germline values: CDR1 SEHNR, CDR2 FQNEAQ (reference sequence). The CDR3 totals 16 residues. Trimming took 1 base from V and 4 from J, leaving 16 bases between them. The repertoire was sequenced with immunoSEQ multiplex PCR; TCRdb's copy has only in-frame clones and lacks some. The profile covers 360,000 or so clones, with around 89% appearing a single time and 6.5% taken by the ten largest. The TCR was taken from a man aged 18-30 years with active or convalescent COVID-19. What was sequenced was peripheral blood. V is TRBV7-9 and J is TRBJ1-1, with a weak D call TRBD1 (5 bases). DNA of the CDR3: TGTGCCAGCAGCTTAGTTCCGGGGGAGAGGCGCACTGAAGCTTTCTTT. Protein: CASSLVPGERRTEAFF.